Many counts were recorded for the clone carrying this T cell receptor (beta chain). Antigen: not known. These data come from a study of CD8 T cells in ankylosing spondylitis. Study-level points and caveats: It appeared that ankylosing spondylitis blood was characterized by a TCR beta motif of several highly homologous variants. Earlier studies detected some motif variants in reactive arthritis synovial fluid and blood. Matched ankylosing spondylitis synovial fluid reportedly contained a significantly enriched population of disease-linked clones.

In making TCR beta libraries, quantitative 5'-RACE with molecular barcodes was used. TCRdb reprocessed the 5' RACE reads with MiXCR, giving one entry per CDR3 protein. The data contain some 240,000 distinct CDR3 sequences, roughly a quarter of them singletons. Per the germline V gene, CDR1 is MGHDK and CDR2 is SYGVNS. The germline V and J ends were trimmed by 1 base and 5 bases, with 8 bases remaining between them. This CDR3 has 14 residues. What was sequenced was blood, either unsorted or a sorted T cell fraction (not recorded which). The clonotype comes from a male donor with ankylosing spondylitis or in good health (not recorded which). V and J are TRBV25-1 and TRBJ2-2; D perhaps matches TRBD2 (6 bases). The DNA of the CDR3 is TGTGCCAGCAGTGAATGGAGGGGAACCGGGGAGCTGTTTTTT. It codes for CASSEWRGTGELFF.